The T cell receptor beta chain under discussion was sequenced for a study of blood T cell repertoires in COVID-19. Clones were sequenced by immunoSEQ multiplex PCR, and TCRdb holds only the in-frame ones, with some missing. The table includes around 230,000 clones, around 90% detected once. As to this clone: Other DNA sequences in this sample translate to the same CDR3.

The CDR3 is 13 residues long. Per germline, CDR1 MDHEN and CDR2 SYDVKM. The junction had 4 bases not matched to a gene; V was cut back by 5 bases and J by 3 bases. The receptor comes from a man between 18 and 29 years old with acute COVID-19. Material: PBMCs or T cells enriched from blood (not recorded which). The rearrangement links TRBV28 to TRBJ2-7; TRBD1 agrees at 7 bases. CDR3 loop: CASSLPGGYEQYF. The DNA for the CDR3 is TGTGCCAGCAGTCTACCAGGGGGCTACGAGCAGTACTTC.